The T cell receptor (beta chain) described here comes from a study of cytomegalovirus exposure and HLA in healthy donors. The CDR3 runs 14 residues. In germline, CDR1 is SEHNR, CDR2 FQNEAQ (reference sequence). Trimming stripped 3 bases from V and 8 bases from J, with 16 bases between. The PCR used 60 Vbeta and 13 Jbeta primers. The assay was immunoSEQ multiplex PCR, and TCRdb's table has in-frame clones only and misses some. Recorded here are tens of thousands of clones; the top ten clones represent roughly 4%. The source material was PBMCs. The chain employs TRBV7-9 and TRBJ1-2; D possibly corresponds to TRBD1 (6 bases). This clonotype originated in a male donor in good health and CMV-seronegative. The CDR3 DNA reads as TGTGCCAGCAGCTTCGACCAGGGGATTCGGGGCTACACCTTC. Protein: CASSFDQGIRGYTF. The full variable domain, with the rest looked up from reference TRBV7-9 and TRBJ1-2, is DTGVSQNPRHKITKRGQNVTFRCDPISEHNRLYWYRQTLGQGPEFLTYFQNEAQLEKSRLLSDRFSAERPKGSFSTLEIQRTEQGDSAMYLCASSFDQGIRGYTFGSGTRLTVV.